The 28 T cell receptor beta chains below come from one sample, sequenced in a study of blood T cell repertoires in COVID-19. The repertoire was sequenced with immunoSEQ multiplex PCR; TCRdb's copy has only in-frame clones and lacks some. The sample includes under 300,000 clones, around 84% of them seen just once. The sample taken for sequencing was peripheral blood. Receptors were obtained from a man aged 35-49 years who had recovered from COVID-19.

The chain recombines TRBV27 with TRBJ1-2; tentative D call: TRBD1 (6 bases). CDR1 is MNHEY and CDR2 is SMNVEV in the germline V gene (reference sequence). V was trimmed by 8 bases and J by 0 bases, leaving 13 bases between them. This CDR3 has 14 residues. CDR3 sequence: CASFKAGANYGYTF. CDR3 sequence (DNA): TGTGCCAGCTTTAAGGCAGGGGCTAACTATGGCTACACCTTC.

This chain connects TRBV5-1 to TRBJ2-3; a weak D match, TRBD1 (5 bases). CDR1 is SGHRS, CDR2 YFSETQ, per germline. V lost 3 bases, J lost 2 bases, and 10 bases lay in between. The CDR3 runs 14 residues. The CDR3 sequence is CASSYLTATDTQYF. The DNA of the CDR3 is TGCGCCAGCAGCTACCTGACAGCCACAGATACGCAGTATTTT.

V gene TRBV6-5 combines with J gene TRBJ2-7; D is undetermined. CDR3 length: 12 residues. The germline V gene encodes CDR1 MNHEY and CDR2 SVGAGI. V lost 6 bases to trimming and J lost 3 bases, with 9 bases between them. CDR3 DNA: TGTGCCAGCAGCGCAGGTTACTACGAGCAGTACTTC. Translated: CASSAGYYEQYF.

This clone appeared a single time. The rearrangement links TRBV6-6 to TRBJ1-3, with D possibly being TRBD1 (5 bases). CDR1 is MNHNY and CDR2 is SVGAGI in the germline V gene (reference sequence). The CDR3 covers 16 residues. V was trimmed by 8 bases and J by 0 bases, leaving 17 bases between them. This CDR3 reads CASSRGRPASGNTIYF. CDR3 coding DNA: TGTGCCAGCTCTAGGGGCAGGCCCGCCTCTGGAAACACCATATATTTT.

This chain connects TRBV24-1 to TRBJ2-2, with D maybe TRBD2 (6 bases). Germline CDR1 and CDR2: KGHDR and SFDVKD. This CDR3 spans 14 amino acids. The V gene lost 4 bases and the J gene lost 9 bases, with 14 bases spanning the gap. CDR3 protein: CATSEGDFSRELFF. The DNA for the CDR3 is TGTGCCACCAGTGAAGGGGACTTCTCTCGGGAGCTGTTTTTT.

The chain couples TRBV18 to TRBJ1-2; possible D gene TRBD1, 5 bases. The CDR3 is made up of 14 amino acids. The germline V and J ends were trimmed by 0 bases and 5 bases, with 10 bases remaining between them. Germline V gene sequence: CDR1 KGHSH, CDR2 LQKENI. For the CDR3, the DNA is TGTGCCAGCTCACCACCCCCCGGGACTTATGGCTACACCTTC. Translated: CASSPPPGTYGYTF.

This clone appeared once. The chain joins TRBV18 to TRBJ1-3; D is unclear. Between the trimmed V and J ends, which lost 2 bases and 0 bases, there was a span of 11 bases. Germline values: CDR1 KGHSH, CDR2 LQKENI. The CDR3 length is 16 residues. CDR3 DNA: TGTGCCAGCTCACCATTGACCGGGAGCTCTGGAAACACCATATATTTT. Translated: CASSPLTGSSGNTIYF.

This clone was seen just once. The chain is built from TRBV4-3 and TRBJ2-7, with TRBD2 matching over 10 bases. CDR1 and CDR2 (germline): LGHNA, YSLEER. The J segment lost 2 bases and the V segment lost 1 base, leaving 5 bases of the junction unmatched. The CDR3 extends over 16 amino acids. CDR3 in DNA: TGCGCCAGCAGCCAAGTATTAAGCGGGAGGGCCTACGAGCAGTACTTC. It translates to CASSQVLSGRAYEQYF.

This chain uses TRBV5-1 with TRBJ2-5; 8 nucleotides align to TRBD2. Germline V lookup: CDR1 SGHRS, CDR2 YFSETQ. The V segment lost 0 bases and the J segment 1 base; nucleotides outside the gene matches: 5. The CDR3 is made up of 16 amino acids. CDR3 amino acids: CASSLGRGDIQETQYF. CDR3 DNA sequence: TGCGCCAGCAGCTTGGGGCGGGGGGACATCCAAGAGACCCAGTACTTC.

The chain employs TRBV19 and TRBJ1-6, with D unclear. The CDR3 length is 14 residues. Germline CDR1 and CDR2: LNHDA and SQIVND (reference sequence). Trimming took 5 bases from V and 0 from J, leaving 5 bases between them. The CDR3 here is CASSRSSYNSPLHF. CDR3 DNA: TGTGCCAGTAGTCGGAGCTCCTATAATTCACCCCTCCACTTT.

The chain links TRBV19 to TRBJ2-1; TRBD1 agrees at 8 bases. CDR1 is LNHDA and CDR2 is SQIVND in the germline V gene (reference sequence). This CDR3 has 16 residues. V lost 5 bases to trimming and J lost 6 bases; unmatched junction nucleotides: 12. The CDR3 DNA sequence: TGTGCCAGTAGTCTCCGAGGCAGGGGGCTGGGCAATGAGCAGTTCTTC. As protein: CASSLRGRGLGNEQFF.

This sequence joins TRBV2 and TRBJ2-3; tentatively, D is TRBD2 (5 bases). V was cut by 8 bases and J by 0 bases, with 12 bases left in between. This CDR3 is 14 amino acids long. Germline V gives CDR1 SNHLY, CDR2 FYNNEI. The CDR3 nucleotides are TGTGCCAGCCGGGCGGGTGCTAGCACAGATACGCAGTATTTT. Translating gives CASRAGASTDTQYF.

The gene calls are TRBV11-2 and TRBJ1-1, with D maybe TRBD1 (6 bases). The V gene lost 5 bases and the J gene lost 2 bases, with 15 bases spanning the gap. The CDR3 extends over 15 amino acids. CDR1 and CDR2 (germline): SGHAT, FQNNGV. CDR3 residues: CASSVIGQLNTEAFF. In DNA form, the CDR3 reads TGTGCCAGCAGCGTGATCGGACAGCTCAACACTGAAGCTTTCTTT.

V usage is TRBV11-2 and J usage is TRBJ2-2; tentatively, D is TRBD2 (7 bases). Germline CDR1 reads SGHAT; CDR2 reads FQNNGV. The CDR3 runs 17 residues. V lost 0 bases and J lost 4, with 15 bases in between. CDR3 loop: CASSLDRGRGLTGELFF. CDR3 DNA sequence: TGTGCCAGCAGCTTAGATCGGGGGCGGGGGCTCACCGGGGAGCTGTTTTTT.

J is TRBJ2-3 and V is TRBV10-2; 13 bases match TRBD2. Germline values: CDR1 WSHSY, CDR2 SAAADI. The CDR3 runs to 19 residues. Losses at the gene ends were 8 bases for V and 2 bases for J; bases not matched to a gene: 16. The CDR3, as DNA: TGCGCCAGCGATGAAGGACTAGCGGGAGCGAGGGGGCACACAGATACGCAGTATTTT. Amino acids: CASDEGLAGARGHTDTQYF.

This clone has just one count. The V and J genes are TRBV6-5 and TRBJ1-4, with a weak D call TRBD1 (6 bases). The germline V gene has CDR1 MNHEY and CDR2 SVGAGI. The V end lost 2 bases, the J end lost 8 bases, and 18 bases lay between the germline ends. This CDR3 has 16 amino acids. The CDR3, as DNA: TGTGCCAGCAGTTACCGTCAAGGGGGACCAGGGGAAAAACTGTTTTTT. As protein: CASSYRQGGPGEKLFF.

The chain employs TRBV7-2 and TRBJ1-5; 12 bases agree with TRBD1. From germline, CDR1 is SGHTA and CDR2 FQGNSA. The CDR3 runs to 16 residues. V was pared by 4 bases and J by 5 bases, with 6 bases of the junction left unmatched. CDR3 sequence (DNA): TGTGCCAGCAGCTGGGGACAGGGGGCTTACGATCAGCCCCAGCATTTT. Amino acids: CASSWGQGAYDQPQHF.

The J gene is TRBJ2-3, the V gene TRBV19; 8 bases line up with TRBD2. CDR1 is LNHDA and CDR2 is SQIVND in the germline V gene (reference sequence). CDR3 size: 17 residues. The V and J ends lost 5 bases and 3 bases, in that order; junction bases with no gene match: 13. Written as DNA, the CDR3 is TGTGCCAGTAGTCCCGTTGAGCGGGGGTCGACTACAGATACGCAGTATTTT. Translation gives CASSPVERGSTTDTQYF.

The V call is TRBV4-3, the J call TRBJ2-1; 7 bases map to TRBD2. V dropped 1 base and J dropped 11; count of bases not matched to a gene: 5. CDR3 size: 13 residues. The germline CDR1 and CDR2 sequences are LGHNA and YSLEER. The CDR3 sequence: CASSQGLASKQFF. In DNA, the CDR3 is TGCGCCAGCAGCCAAGGACTAGCAAGCAAGCAGTTCTTC.

To note about this clone: Other DNA sequences within the sample encode an identical CDR3. The V call is TRBV7-2, the J call TRBJ1-1; 7 bases fit TRBD1. Germline CDR1 reads SGHTA; CDR2 reads FQGNSA. The CDR3 totals 14 residues. V was pared by 5 bases and J by 1 base, with 4 bases of the junction left unmatched. The CDR3 DNA sequence: TGTGCCAGCAGCCCGGGGACAGCGAACACTGAAGCTTTCTTT. Its translation: CASSPGTANTEAFF.

V usage is TRBV12-3 or TRBV12-4 and J usage is TRBJ2-7; possible D gene TRBD2, 6 bases. The V and J ends lost 5 bases and 6 bases respectively, with 14 bases between them. This CDR3 is built from 13 residues. CDR3 nucleotides: TGTGCCAGCAGTAGGGGCGGGGAAGGCGAGCAGTACTTC. This encodes CASSRGGEGEQYF.

The chain uses TRBV7-9 and TRBJ2-5; 7 bases agree with TRBD1. CDR1 is SEHNR, CDR2 FQNEAQ, per germline (reference sequence). This CDR3 is 14 amino acids long. Losses at the gene ends were 5 bases for V and 5 bases for J; bases not matched to a gene: 8. CDR3 DNA: TGTGCCAGCAGCATCGCCGGACAGGAGGAGACCCAGTACTTC. It codes for CASSIAGQEETQYF. Complete variable domain (other parts from reference TRBV7-9 and TRBJ2-5): DTGVSQNPRHKITKRGQNVTFRCDPISEHNRLYWYRQTLGQGPEFLTYFQNEAQLEKSRLLSDRFSAERPKGSFSTLEIQRTEQGDSAMYLCASSIAGQEETQYFGPGTRLLVL.

The table lists this clone with a count of one. The V gene is TRBV6-5, the J gene TRBJ1-2, with D possibly TRBD1 on 5 matching bases. Trimming stripped 0 bases from V and 7 bases from J, with 18 bases between. Germline-derived CDR1 and CDR2 are MNHEY and SVGAGI. The CDR3 extends over 16 amino acids. This chain's CDR3 is CASSYSTVGGSGGYTF. CDR3 bases: TGTGCCAGCAGTTACTCGACGGTCGGGGGGTCGGGTGGCTACACCTTC.

The rearrangement uses TRBV11-3 and TRBJ2-1; TRBD1 matches 9 bases. V shed 3 bases, J shed 4 bases, and the junction held 4 bases outside the gene matches. The CDR3 contains 15 residues. The germline gives CDR1 SGHNT, CDR2 YENEEA. For the CDR3, the DNA is TGTGCCAGCAGCTTTAGGACAGGGGAGTACAATGAGCAGTTCTTC. Encoded protein: CASSFRTGEYNEQFF.

The rearrangement joins TRBV15 to TRBJ2-5, with D possibly being TRBD2 (6 bases). The CDR3 is made up of 19 amino acids. In germline, CDR1 is LNHNV, CDR2 YYDKDF (reference sequence). Trimming pared 5 bases from V and 5 bases from J, leaving 30 bases between. CDR3 sequence: CATSPQKKPTAGFGETQYF. The CDR3 DNA is TGTGCCACCAGCCCCCAAAAGAAGCCCACGGCGGGGTTTGGGGAGACCCAGTACTTC.

The J gene is TRBJ1-1, the V gene TRBV11-2; 7 nucleotides align to TRBD1. The trim removed 5 bases at V and 1 base at J, leaving 7 bases unmatched. CDR3 size: 15 residues. Germline CDR1 reads SGHAT; CDR2 reads FQNNGV. CDR3: CASSASGTANTEAFF. The CDR3 DNA reads TGTGCCAGCAGCGCCTCCGGGACAGCGAACACTGAAGCTTTCTTT.

In this sample, this clone turned up a few times. The V and J genes are TRBV5-1 and TRBJ2-7, with TRBD1 as a possible D gene (6 bases). Germline CDR1 is SGHRS and CDR2 is YFSETQ. V lost 5 bases and J 1 base, leaving 16 bases between the germline ends. The CDR3 is 15 amino acids. In nucleotides, the CDR3 is TGCGCCAGCAGAGGGGGACCGACAGGATCCTACGAGCAGTACTTC. This codes for CASRGGPTGSYEQYF.

CDR3 sequence reads: CATGTGLQPQHF. CDR3 DNA sequence: TGTGCCACAGGGACAGGTTTGCAGCCCCAGCATTTT. The chain links TRBV24-1 to TRBJ1-5; 8 bases map to TRBD1. V was pared by 10 bases and J by 7 bases, with 5 bases of the junction left unmatched. The germline CDR1 and CDR2 sequences are KGHDR and SFDVKD. The CDR3 contains 12 residues.